One sample yielded the 15 T cell receptor beta chains listed below, sequenced in a study of shared clonotypes between healthy human individuals. Repertoires were generated with immunoSEQ multiplex PCR, while TCRdb's copy carries only in-frame clones and drops some. This table has approximately 640,000 clones, roughly 87% appearing once. Sequencing was performed on memory CD8+ T cells from PBMCs. Subset of the sample: CD45RO+ cells pooled with CCR7-negative TemRA cells. The receptors here all came from a man aged 18 to 35 in good health. Some clones in this sample may be carry-over from other donors' samples.

Ten or more counts support this clone. A far more abundant clone sits one base away, making this likely a read error. The J gene is TRBJ1-1, the V gene TRBV5-6; D gene uncertain. The CDR3 totals 12 residues. The germline V gene has CDR1 SGHDT and CDR2 YYEEEE. Trimming removed 5 bases at V and 1 base at J, with 6 bases between. CDR3 sequence: CASSTANTEAFF. CDR3 nucleotide sequence: TGTGCCAGCAGTACGGCGAACACTGAAGCTTTCTTT.

This clone has just a few counts. This rearrangement joins TRBV19 to TRBJ2-1, with D perhaps being TRBD1 or TRBD2 (6 bases each). V was shortened by 6 bases and J by 2 bases, with 8 bases between the two germline ends. CDR3 size: 13 residues. The V gene's germline CDR1 is LNHDA and CDR2 SQIVND (reference sequence). In DNA form, the CDR3 reads TGTGCCAGTAGGGAGGGGGCCTACAATGAGCAGTTCTTC. Translation: CASREGAYNEQFF.

This clone has only one observation. This chain uses TRBV5-1 with TRBJ2-1; 9 positions match TRBD2. The CDR3 is 17 amino acids. Germline V lookup: CDR1 SGHRS, CDR2 YFSETQ. With 4 bases clipped from V and 7 bases from J, the junction kept 15 bases outside the gene matches. In DNA, the CDR3 is TGCGCCAGCAGCATGGGAGGGGCCAGCGGGAGGTGGAATGAGCAGTTCTTC. Protein: CASSMGGASGRWNEQFF.

As for this clone: The same CDR3 is also encoded by other DNA sequences in this sample. The CDR3 loop reads CASSLWGSGNTIYF. CDR3 nucleotide sequence: TGTGCCAGCAGCTTATGGGGCTCTGGAAACACCATATATTTT. The chain recombines TRBV7-8 with TRBJ1-3; D ambiguous. The CDR3 consists of 14 residues. Trimming pared 2 bases from V and 0 bases from J, leaving 5 bases between. CDR1 is SGHVS, CDR2 FQNEAQ, per germline.

The chain recombines TRBV27 with TRBJ2-7; 8 nucleotides align to TRBD1. CDR1 is MNHEY and CDR2 is SMNVEV in the germline V gene (reference sequence). With 2 bases clipped from V and 9 bases from J, the junction kept 15 bases outside the gene matches. The CDR3 length is 16 residues. DNA of the CDR3: TGTGCCAGCAGTTTAAACCCGGGACAGGCAATTCTCGGGCAGTACTTC. This codes for CASSLNPGQAILGQYF.

This chain connects TRBV7-9 to TRBJ1-1; tentative D call: TRBD1 (6 bases). Germline values: CDR1 SEHNR, CDR2 FQNEAQ (reference sequence). The V end was cut by 4 bases, the J end by 4 bases, with 13 bases between. The CDR3 is 14 residues long. Here the CDR3 DNA reads TGTGCCAGCAGCTCAACAGGGTCAGCCACTGAAGCTTTCTTT. It specifies CASSSTGSATEAFF.

The chain couples TRBV11-2 to TRBJ2-3, with TRBD2 as a possible D gene (5 bases). CDR3 length: 15 residues. Germline V gene data show CDR1 as SGHAT and CDR2 as FQNNGV. Trimming stripped 7 bases from V and 4 bases from J, with 18 bases between. CDR3 protein: CASTAWETGADTQYF. The CDR3 DNA follows: TGTGCCAGCACCGCGTGGGAGACGGGCGCAGATACGCAGTATTTT.

This clone showed up just once. V is TRBV2 and J is TRBJ1-5; D gene unclear. Germline V gene sequence: CDR1 SNHLY, CDR2 FYNNEI. The CDR3 is 15 residues long. V lost 5 bases and J lost 2, with 13 bases in between. CDR3 nucleotide sequence: TGTGCCAGCAGTCCTCTTCGGTCTGGCAATCAGCCCCAGCATTTT. It is translated as CASSPLRSGNQPQHF.

The V and J genes are TRBV10-1 and TRBJ2-7, with TRBD2 identical over 9 bases. The CDR3 runs to 14 residues. V lost 4 bases and J lost 5; bases outside the gene matches: 6. Germline V gene data show CDR1 as WNHNN and CDR2 as SYGVQD (reference sequence). CDR3 region: CASSGTSDTDEQYF. For the CDR3, the DNA is TGCGCCAGCAGTGGGACTAGCGATACGGACGAGCAGTACTTC.

The rearrangement joins TRBV6-4 to TRBJ2-2; the match to TRBD2 covers 7 bases. The CDR3 contains 14 residues. V shed 8 bases and J 5 bases; nucleotides not matched to a gene: 8. CDR1 MRHNA and CDR2 SNTAGT come from the germline V gene. In DNA, the CDR3 is TGTGCCAGCCAAGCGGGGTTGGGGACCGGGGAGCTGTTTTTT. Its translation is CASQAGLGTGELFF.

The chain links TRBV4-1 to TRBJ2-5; no clear D gene. The CDR3 is 15 residues long. Trimming removed 0 bases at V and 1 base at J, with 9 bases between. From germline, CDR1 is MGHRA and CDR2 YSYEKL. In nucleotides, the CDR3 is TGCGCCAGCAGCCAAGATTTATCCAGCCAAGAGACCCAGTACTTC. Translation: CASSQDLSSQETQYF.

J is TRBJ1-5 and V is TRBV7-9, with 8 bases fitting TRBD1. The CDR3 is made up of 15 amino acids. The V gene end was trimmed by 1 base and the J gene end by 6 bases; junction bases not matched to a gene: 5. Germline CDR1 reads SEHNR; CDR2 reads FQNEAQ (reference sequence). The CDR3 coding sequence is TGTGCCAGCAGCTTAGGGACAGGGAGCGGTCAGCCCCAGCATTTT. Amino acid sequence: CASSLGTGSGQPQHF.

The rearrangement joins TRBV4-1 to TRBJ2-4; D ambiguous. The CDR3 contains 13 residues. CDR1 is MGHRA, CDR2 YSYEKL, per germline. The ends were cut back, 5 bases at V and 6 bases at J, with 11 bases in the middle. The DNA for the CDR3 is TGCGCCAGCAGCGATATCCGGGTAAACATTCAGTACTTC. Translating gives CASSDIRVNIQYF.

The gene calls are TRBV27 and TRBJ2-3, with 12 bases matching TRBD2. The CDR3 is made up of 16 amino acids. Trimming cost V 6 bases and J 8 bases; bases outside gene matches: 12. Germline CDR1 reads MNHEY; CDR2 reads SMNVEV (reference sequence). The CDR3 DNA sequence: TGTGCCAGCAGACCCTCTAGCGGGAGGGTTCTTTTTACGCAGTATTTT. Protein product: CASRPSSGRVLFTQYF.

J is TRBJ1-2 and V is TRBV9, with D unclear. Germline lookup yields CDR1 SGDLS and CDR2 YYNGEE. Deletions cut 0 bases from V and 5 bases from J, with 17 bases between. The CDR3 is 16 residues long. CDR3 loop: CASSVDETRRLYGYTF. In nucleotides, the CDR3 is TGTGCCAGCAGCGTAGACGAGACTCGTAGACTATATGGCTACACCTTC.